The 19 T cell receptor beta chains below were found in one sample sequenced in a study of blood T cells in healthy people across ages. A second roughly 6 to 12 cycle PCR used barcoded and J-beta primers. TCRdb reanalysed the 5' RACE reads using MiXCR and keeps one entry per CDR3 protein. The sample yields around 1,000,000 distinct CDR3 sequences, 25% seen once. This sample was also put to use in a study of T cells of mothers and their children.

The sequenced material came from blood. These receptors were taken from a girl aged 2 to 9 in good health.

The sample holds a few counts of this clonotype. This chain joins TRBV11-2 and TRBJ1-4; D is unresolved. Per germline, CDR1 SGHAT and CDR2 FQNNGV. This CDR3 is built from 16 residues. V shed 5 bases and J shed 4 bases, with 17 bases lying between them. The CDR3 nucleotides read TGTGCCAGCAGCCCATTGGCCGGGAAGCTTAATGAAAAACTGTTTTTT. Translating gives CASSPLAGKLNEKLFF.

J is TRBJ2-7 and V is TRBV6-2 or TRBV6-3; D is undetermined. The ends were cut back, 2 bases at V and 2 bases at J, with 16 bases in the middle. Germline loops: CDR1 MNHEY, CDR2 SVGEGT. This CDR3 comprises 16 residues. CDR3 DNA sequence: TGTGCCAGCAGTTACCGGGTCTTCGGCGGAACCTACGAGCAGTACTTC. Amino acid sequence: CASSYRVFGGTYEQYF.

The CDR3 DNA reads TGTGCCAGCAGCTTAGCCTGGCAAACGGGTTCACCCCTCCACTTT. Translating it yields CASSLAWQTGSPLHF. This sequence joins TRBV11-2 and TRBJ1-6; D not certain. With 1 base removed from V and 9 bases from J, the gap between germline ends came to 13 bases. This CDR3 spans 15 amino acids. CDR1 SGHAT and CDR2 FQNNGV come from the germline V gene.

Points on this clonotype: An end of the junction does not agree with germline; a read error may underlie this. The CDR3 DNA reads TGTGCCAGCAGCGCCCCTGGACAGGGCGTTGTCCAGACTTTC. This encodes CASSAPGQGVVQTF. J is TRBJ2-6 and V is TRBV9, with TRBD1 identical over 8 bases. CDR1 SGDLS and CDR2 YYNGEE come from the germline V gene. CDR3 length: 14 amino acids.

V is TRBV14 and J is TRBJ2-5; 7 nucleotides line up with TRBD2. Near its end, the DNA agrees better with TRBJ2-1, so the J call may be wrong. The CDR3 has 16 amino acids. The germline CDR1 and CDR2 sequences are SGHDN and FVKESK. The chain's CDR3 is CASSQDQGVREGEQFF. The CDR3 region has the DNA TGTGCCAGCAGCCAAGACCAGGGAGTAAGGGAGGGTGAGCAGTTCTTC.

This sequence joins TRBV29-1 and TRBJ2-1, with unresolved D. The germline CDR1 and CDR2 sequences are SQVTM and ANQGSEA. The CDR3 is made up of 11 amino acids. The CDR3 bases are TGCAGTATAGAGCATCGCAATGAGCAGTTCTTC. It yields the protein CSIEHRNEQFF.

This clonotype was counted many times. The J gene is TRBJ1-5, the V gene TRBV7-2; no firm D call. The V gene lost 1 base and the J gene lost 4 bases, with 5 bases spanning the gap. Germline CDR1 reads SGHTA; CDR2 reads FQGNSA. CDR3 length equals 13 residues. The CDR3 coding sequence is TGTGCCAGCAGCTTAGATCCGAATCAGCCCCAGCATTTT. Its protein is CASSLDPNQPQHF.

This clonotype has only a few counts. This chain joins TRBV27 and TRBJ1-1; D gene uncertain. The germline V gene encodes CDR1 MNHEY and CDR2 SMNVEV (reference sequence). V was cut by 6 bases and J by 8 bases, with 16 bases left in between. The CDR3 runs to 13 residues. The DNA for the CDR3 is TGTGCCAGCAGCCCGGCTGGACCTCCCGAAGCTTTCTTT. Translating it yields CASSPAGPPEAFF.

The chain links TRBV3-1 to TRBJ1-4, with D unresolved. The germline gives CDR1 LGHDT, CDR2 YNNKEL (reference sequence). Deletions cut 4 bases from V and 8 bases from J, with 14 bases between. This CDR3 comprises 14 residues. CDR3 sequence reads: CASSPGELREKLFF. CDR3 sequence (DNA): TGTGCCAGCAGCCCGGGAGAGTTACGGGAAAAACTGTTTTTT.

The J gene is TRBJ1-5, the V gene TRBV12-3 or TRBV12-4; D possibly corresponds to TRBD1 (6 bases). With 5 bases removed from V and 2 bases from J, the gap between germline ends came to 13 bases. The CDR3 spans 15 residues. CDR3: CASSETGWGNQPQHF. CDR3 coding DNA: TGTGCCAGCAGTGAAACAGGGTGGGGCAATCAGCCCCAGCATTTT.

This clonotype appeared a few times. The chain uses TRBV7-2 and TRBJ2-1, with TRBD1 as a possible D gene (6 bases). CDR3 size: 16 residues. The germline V gene encodes CDR1 SGHTA and CDR2 FQGNSA. V was shortened by 6 bases and J by 1 base, with 16 bases between the two germline ends. In nucleotides, the CDR3 is TGTGCCAGCAGGCATGATGGGGGCTATTCCTACAATGAGCAGTTCTTC. As protein: CASRHDGGYSYNEQFF.

The sample holds a few counts of this clonotype. The gene calls are TRBV3-1 and TRBJ1-2; no clear D gene. V was trimmed by 0 bases and J by 5 bases, leaving 10 bases between them. CDR3 length: 14 residues. Germline CDR1 reads LGHDT; CDR2 reads YNNKEL (reference sequence). CDR3 DNA: TGTGCCAGCAGCCAAGATGGGGAGCTATATGGCTACACCTTC. Translated, it gives CASSQDGELYGYTF.

A few counts support this clonotype. J is TRBJ1-6 and V is TRBV10-3; TRBD1 aligns across 7 bases. CDR3 length equals 14 residues. Germline V gene lookup returns CDR1 ENHRY and CDR2 SYGVKD. Trimming took 8 bases from V and 11 from J; bases not matched to a gene: 12. The CDR3 protein is CAIRSSTGTPPLHF. In DNA, the CDR3 is TGTGCCATCCGGTCCTCGACAGGGACGCCACCCCTCCACTTT.

This clonotype was observed a few times. The rearrangement joins TRBV7-9 to TRBJ2-3; 13 nucleotides agree with TRBD2. The CDR3 has 16 amino acids. Per germline, CDR1 SEHNR and CDR2 FQNEAQ (reference sequence). The V and J ends lost 1 base and 4 bases, in that order; junction bases with no gene match: 2. The CDR3 nucleotides read TGTGCCAGCAGCTTAGAGGGACTAGCGGGACCAGATACGCAGTATTTT. Translated: CASSLEGLAGPDTQYF.

Comment on this clonotype: The CDR3 end shows no conserved phenylalanine or tryptophan, and so a read error is likely. This chain connects TRBV20-1 to TRBJ2-3; D not certain. CDR3 length equals 14 residues. Germline CDR1 is DFQATT and CDR2 is SNEGSKA (reference sequence). V was trimmed by 4 bases and J by 0 bases, leaving 11 bases between them. CDR3 in DNA: TGCAGTGCTATTGGGGTAACCAGCACAGATACGCAGTATCTT. This sequence encodes CSAIGVTSTDTQYL.

In this sample, this clonotype turned up a few times. The chain combines TRBV4-1 with TRBJ2-4, with D possibly TRBD2 on 5 matching bases. The CDR3 runs 15 residues. The V and J ends lost 4 bases and 1 base respectively, with 11 bases between them. Germline lookup yields CDR1 MGHRA and CDR2 YSYEKL. CDR3 loop: CASSLLGAAKNIQYF. The CDR3 nucleotides read TGCGCCAGCAGCCTGCTGGGAGCCGCCAAAAACATTCAGTACTTC.

This clonotype was detected ten times or more. The chain joins TRBV24-1 to TRBJ2-5, with D possibly matching TRBD2 (5 bases). Germline V gives CDR1 KGHDR, CDR2 SFDVKD. This CDR3 has 17 residues. Trimming removed 4 bases from V and 5 bases from J, with 22 bases in between. CDR3 sequence reads: CATSDPIGSVLEETQYF. In DNA form, the CDR3 reads TGTGCCACCAGTGACCCTATTGGGAGCGTCCTGGAGGAGACCCAGTACTTC.

This clonotype was seen only a few times. The chain is built from TRBV4-1 and TRBJ2-5; D gene uncertain. This CDR3 region has 13 residues. The germline gives CDR1 MGHRA, CDR2 YSYEKL. Between the trimmed V and J ends, which lost 1 base and 5 bases, there was a span of 8 bases. CDR3 amino acids: CASSQVRVETQYF. The CDR3 nucleotides are TGCGCCAGCAGCCAAGTCCGTGTGGAGACCCAGTACTTC.

In this sample, this clonotype turned up once. The chain recombines TRBV28 with TRBJ2-5; 9 bases fit TRBD2. Germline CDR1 reads MDHEN; CDR2 reads SYDVKM. This CDR3 contains 13 residues. The ends lost 7 bases at V and 4 bases at J; junction bases unmatched: 4. CDR3 nucleotide sequence: TGTGCCAGCAAGGCGGGGGGGTTAGAGACCCAGTACTTC. It encodes CASKAGGLETQYF.